Below are 21 T cell receptor beta chains sequenced from a single sample in a study of T cells after somatic rescue of genetic block (dated by TCRdb to 2018 to 2020). The library was generated by the immunoSEQ multiplex PCR assay. Drawn from immuneACCESS, this table holds only the in-frame rearrangements with V and J called that TCRdb kept. Clones are partly lost; checked studies trace under half to an unresolved V gene and leave the rest unexplained. The sample records about 120,000 clones, approximately 90% of which are singletons. The ten top clones hold about 1.5% of the sample. Source material: peripheral blood mononuclear cells (PBMCs). All receptors come from a woman aged 18-29 years.

This rearrangement joins TRBV5-1 to TRBJ2-7, with D perhaps given as TRBD1 or TRBD2 (6 bases each). Trimming took 0 bases from V and 1 from J, leaving 11 bases between them. This CDR3 is built from 15 residues. The germline CDR1 and CDR2 sequences are SGHRS and YFSETQ. The CDR3 nucleotides are TGCGCCAGCAGCTTGGCGGGGGCCGAATCCTACGAGCAGTACTTC. Amino acid sequence: CASSLAGAESYEQYF.

The gene calls are TRBV18 and TRBJ2-5, with unresolved D. The CDR3 totals 13 residues. V was trimmed by 3 bases and J by 0 bases, leaving 5 bases between them. Germline CDR1 is KGHSH and CDR2 is LQKENI. The CDR3 here is CASSPGYQETQYF. The CDR3 DNA follows: TGTGCCAGCTCACCTGGGTACCAAGAGACCCAGTACTTC.

This chain uses TRBV9 with TRBJ2-1; 7 nucleotides match TRBD2. The germline CDR1 and CDR2 sequences are SGDLS and YYNGEE. V was pared by 0 bases and J by 0 bases, with 15 bases of the junction left unmatched. The CDR3 has 20 amino acids. The CDR3 DNA sequence: TGTGCCAGCAGCGTAGCGACCACCTTCCTCGGGGGGATCTCCTACAATGAGCAGTTCTTC. Its protein is CASSVATTFLGGISYNEQFF.

This chain uses TRBV7-2 with TRBJ2-3, with unresolved D. CDR1 is SGHTA, CDR2 FQGNSA, per germline. The CDR3 sequence is 12 residues long. V was trimmed by 5 bases and J by 6 bases, leaving 9 bases between them. Here the CDR3 reads CASSPMGDTQYF. CDR3 in DNA: TGTGCCAGCAGCCCGATGGGGGATACGCAGTATTTT. The complete variable domain, with remaining parts taken from reference TRBV7-2 and TRBJ2-3, reads GAGVSQSPSNKVTEKGKDVELRCDPISGHTALYWYRQSLGQGLEFLIYFQGNSAPDKSGLPSDRFSAERTGGSVSTLTIQRTQQEDSAVYLCASSPMGDTQYFGPGTRLTVL.

The chain combines TRBV7-2 with TRBJ2-5; 7 bases are a match to TRBD1. Germline-derived CDR1 and CDR2 are SGHTA and FQGNSA. The CDR3 is 15 amino acids. The junction had 7 bases not matched to a gene; V was cut back by 5 bases and J by 1 base. CDR3 residues: CASSRSQGPQETQYF. The CDR3 DNA sequence: TGTGCCAGCAGCCGCTCACAGGGGCCCCAAGAGACCCAGTACTTC.

The rearrangement uses TRBV28 and TRBJ2-1; D gene uncertain. The V gene lost 1 base and the J gene lost 2 bases, with 9 bases spanning the gap. The germline gives CDR1 MDHEN, CDR2 SYDVKM. The CDR3 runs 15 residues. The CDR3: CASSLSQAAYNEQFF. CDR3 DNA sequence: TGTGCCAGCAGTTTATCCCAGGCCGCCTACAATGAGCAGTTCTTC.

The chain has TRBV7-8 and TRBJ1-3, with 7 bases that match TRBD1. This CDR3 is 17 amino acids long. The V gene end was trimmed by 1 base and the J gene end by 0 bases; junction bases not matched to a gene: 6. Per germline, CDR1 SGHVS and CDR2 FQNEAQ. The CDR3 nucleotides are TGTGCCAGCAGCTTAGTGGCGACAGGGTTCTCTGGAAACACCATATATTTT. Amino acid sequence: CASSLVATGFSGNTIYF.

This chain connects TRBV25-1 to TRBJ1-2; tentative D call: TRBD1 (5 bases). This CDR3 is 12 amino acids long. V shed 8 bases and J shed 6 bases, with 13 bases lying between them. Germline-derived CDR1 and CDR2 are MGHDK and SYGVNS. The CDR3 reads CASGSRRDGYTF. CDR3 nucleotides: TGTGCCAGCGGTAGTCGCAGGGATGGCTACACCTTC.

The chain links TRBV5-5 to TRBJ2-7; 11 nucleotides match TRBD2. Germline-derived CDR1 and CDR2 are SGHKS and YYEKEE (reference sequence). This CDR3 contains 19 residues. V shed 6 bases, J shed 2 bases, and the junction held 19 bases outside the gene matches. The CDR3 spells CASNHFGLAGGSLTYEQYF. The CDR3 DNA reads as TGTGCCAGCAACCACTTCGGGCTAGCGGGGGGTTCCTTAACCTACGAGCAGTACTTC.

The V gene is TRBV5-8, the J gene TRBJ2-7, with 8 nucleotides matching TRBD1. The CDR3 sequence is 15 residues long. The V and J ends lost 7 bases and 1 base, in that order; junction bases with no gene match: 10. CDR1 SGHTS and CDR2 YDEGEE come from the germline V gene. DNA of the CDR3: TGTGCCAGCCGAGACAGGGGTAGGGTTTCCTACGAGCAGTACTTC. As protein: CASRDRGRVSYEQYF.

CDR3 residues: CASSQGTEKLFF. DNA of the CDR3: TGTGCCAGCAGCCAGGGAACTGAAAAACTGTTTTTT. The chain has TRBV6-4 and TRBJ1-4, with TRBD1 as a possible D gene (5 bases). The V gene lost 6 bases and the J gene lost 7 bases, with 9 bases spanning the gap. Germline-derived CDR1 and CDR2 are MRHNA and SNTAGT. This CDR3 is built from 12 residues.

V is TRBV11-2 and J is TRBJ1-1; D call uncertain. The CDR3 extends over 12 amino acids. Trimming stripped 5 bases from V and 1 base from J, with 5 bases between. Germline values: CDR1 SGHAT, CDR2 FQNNGV. CDR3 protein: CASSAKNTEAFF. The CDR3 bases are TGTGCCAGCAGCGCCAAGAACACTGAAGCTTTCTTT.

The chain employs TRBV4-2 and TRBJ1-1, with 8 nucleotides matching TRBD1. The germline gives CDR1 LGHNA, CDR2 YNFKEQ. The junction had 4 bases not matched to a gene; V was cut back by 0 bases and J by 4 bases. The CDR3 spans 15 residues. The CDR3 region is CASSQENRGITEAFF. CDR3 coding DNA: TGTGCCAGCAGCCAAGAGAACAGGGGGATCACTGAAGCTTTCTTT.

The chain has TRBV13 and TRBJ1-1; weak D call: TRBD1 (5 bases). Germline loops: CDR1 PRHDT, CDR2 FYEKMQ (reference sequence). V gave up 6 bases and J gave up 7 bases, with 9 bases separating them. There are 11 residues in the CDR3. CDR3 loop: CASRRTGEAFF. The CDR3 region has the DNA TGTGCCAGCAGGCGCACAGGTGAAGCTTTCTTT.

The chain links TRBV7-2 to TRBJ1-5, with D tentatively TRBD1 (6 bases). Germline-derived CDR1 and CDR2 are SGHTA and FQGNSA. V lost 1 base, J lost 4 bases, and 14 bases lay in between. This CDR3 has 16 amino acids. The DNA of the CDR3 is TGTGCCAGCAGCTTAGTAGGGGGGTTTGGGAATCAGCCCCAGCATTTT. Protein: CASSLVGGFGNQPQHF.

The chain joins TRBV7-3 to TRBJ2-7; 7 positions agree with TRBD2. The CDR3 contains 14 residues. Germline loops: CDR1 SGHTA, CDR2 FQGTGA. The junction had 12 bases not matched to a gene; V was cut back by 6 bases and J by 7 bases. The CDR3 DNA reads TGTGCCAGCAGTTCGGCGGGGGATTTGAGTGAGCAGTACTTC. This codes for CASSSAGDLSEQYF.

This clone is a singleton in its sample. J is TRBJ2-3 and V is TRBV7-7, with a tentative D call TRBD2 (7 bases). The CDR3 totals 14 residues. V was trimmed by 5 bases and J by 2 bases, leaving 11 bases between them. CDR1 SSHAT and CDR2 FNYEAQ come from the germline V gene (reference sequence). The CDR3 spells CASSPAGATDTQYF. CDR3 DNA sequence: TGTGCCAGCAGCCCCGCGGGGGCCACAGATACGCAGTATTTT.

The chain links TRBV19 to TRBJ1-3, with a weak D call TRBD1 (6 bases). V was shortened by 4 bases and J by 2 bases, with 12 bases between the two germline ends. CDR3 length: 15 residues. Germline lookup yields CDR1 LNHDA and CDR2 SQIVND (reference sequence). DNA of the CDR3: TGTGCCAGTAGTACCTCAGAGGGGGCTGGAAACACCATATATTTT. Translating it yields CASSTSEGAGNTIYF.

This sequence joins TRBV2 and TRBJ1-2; 8 positions agree with TRBD1. With 7 bases clipped from V and 2 bases from J, the junction kept 6 bases outside the gene matches. The CDR3 extends over 14 amino acids. CDR1 is SNHLY and CDR2 is FYNNEI in the germline V gene. The CDR3 coding sequence is TGTGCCAGCACCGGACAGGGATCGAACTATGGCTACACCTTC. This translates into CASTGQGSNYGYTF.

The chain recombines TRBV29-1 with TRBJ2-5, with a possible D match to TRBD2 (6 bases). The V and J ends lost 3 bases and 3 bases respectively, with 11 bases between them. This CDR3 spans 13 amino acids. CDR1 is SQVTM and CDR2 is ANQGSEA in the germline V gene. The CDR3 DNA sequence: TGCAGCGTTGATTATAGCGGAAAAGAGACCCAGTACTTC. Its protein product is CSVDYSGKETQYF.

This chain uses TRBV13 with TRBJ1-5, with 10 nucleotides matching TRBD1. This CDR3 region has 16 residues. Germline assignment: CDR1 PRHDT and CDR2 FYEKMQ (reference sequence). Trimming at V came to 2 bases and at J to 5 bases, leaving 6 bases not matched to a gene. The CDR3 reads CASSLRDRGRDQPQHF. CDR3 in DNA: TGTGCCAGCAGCTTAAGGGACAGGGGAAGGGATCAGCCCCAGCATTTT.